This T cell receptor (beta chain) was sequenced in a study of CD8+CD57+ T cells in acquired aplastic anemia. In the study overall: Quantities of DNA derived from sorted CD4+ and CD8+ cells averaged around 3 ug.

Germline V gene sequence: CDR1 SGHVS, CDR2 FNYEAQ. V lost 1 base and J lost 10, with 8 bases in between. The CDR3 runs to 13 residues. It was genomic DNA that served as the template for profiling TCR beta VDJ and CDR3. TCRdb reprocessed the reads via MiXCR and lists one record per CDR3 protein. The sample lists roughly 200,000 distinct CDR3 sequences, about 59% occurring once. V is TRBV7-6 and J is TRBJ1-6; D is undetermined. The receptor was isolated from a human donor in good health. Sample: sorted CD4+, CD8+, or CD8+CD57+ T cells (not recorded which) from PBMCs. CDR3 DNA sequence: TGTGCCAGCAGCTTAGGCGCAAGCTCACCCCTCCACTTT. Translating it yields CASSLGASSPLHF.